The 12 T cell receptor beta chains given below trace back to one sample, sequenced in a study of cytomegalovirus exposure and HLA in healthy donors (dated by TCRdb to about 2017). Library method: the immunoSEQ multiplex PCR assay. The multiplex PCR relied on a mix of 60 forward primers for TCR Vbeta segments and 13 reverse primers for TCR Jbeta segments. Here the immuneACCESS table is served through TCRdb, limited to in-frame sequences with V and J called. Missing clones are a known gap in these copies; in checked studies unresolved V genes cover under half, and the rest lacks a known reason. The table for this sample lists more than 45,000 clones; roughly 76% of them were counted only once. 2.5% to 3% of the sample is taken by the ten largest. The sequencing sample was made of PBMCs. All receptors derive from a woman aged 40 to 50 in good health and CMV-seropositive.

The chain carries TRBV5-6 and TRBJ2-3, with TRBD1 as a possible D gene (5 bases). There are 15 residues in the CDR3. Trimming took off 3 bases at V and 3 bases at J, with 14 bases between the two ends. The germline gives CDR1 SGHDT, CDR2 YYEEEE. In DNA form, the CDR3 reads TGTGCCAGCAGCTCCAGGGTTGAGTATACAGATACGCAGTATTTT. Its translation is CASSSRVEYTDTQYF.

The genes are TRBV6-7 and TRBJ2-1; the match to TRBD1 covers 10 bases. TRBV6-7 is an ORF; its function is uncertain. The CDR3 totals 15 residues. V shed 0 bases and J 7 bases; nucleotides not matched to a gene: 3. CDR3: CASSYSPGQGNEQFF. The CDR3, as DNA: TGTGCCAGCAGTTACTCACCGGGACAGGGGAATGAGCAGTTCTTC.

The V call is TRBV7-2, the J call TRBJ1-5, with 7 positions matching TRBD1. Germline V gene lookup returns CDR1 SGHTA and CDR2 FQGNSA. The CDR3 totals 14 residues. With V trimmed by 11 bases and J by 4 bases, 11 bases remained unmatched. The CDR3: CASQGMDTNQPQHF. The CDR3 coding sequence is TGTGCCTCACAGGGGATGGATACTAATCAGCCCCAGCATTTT.

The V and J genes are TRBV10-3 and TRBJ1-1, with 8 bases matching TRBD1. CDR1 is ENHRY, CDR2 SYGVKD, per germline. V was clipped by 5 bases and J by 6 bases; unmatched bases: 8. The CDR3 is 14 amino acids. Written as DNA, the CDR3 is TGTGCCATCAGTTCTGGACAGGGAATCCCTGAAGCTTTCTTT. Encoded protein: CAISSGQGIPEAFF.

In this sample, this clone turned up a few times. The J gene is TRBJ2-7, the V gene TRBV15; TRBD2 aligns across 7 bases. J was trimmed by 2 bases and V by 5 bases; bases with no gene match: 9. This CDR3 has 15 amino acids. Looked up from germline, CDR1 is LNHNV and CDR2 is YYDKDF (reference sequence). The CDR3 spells CATSAGPGGAYEQYF. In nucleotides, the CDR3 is TGTGCCACCAGCGCGGGACCTGGGGGGGCCTACGAGCAGTACTTC.

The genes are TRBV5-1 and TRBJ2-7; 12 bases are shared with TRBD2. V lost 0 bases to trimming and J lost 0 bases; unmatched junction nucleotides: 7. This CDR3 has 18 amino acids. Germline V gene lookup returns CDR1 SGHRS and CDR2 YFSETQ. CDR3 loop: CASSLDSRTSGVSYEQYF. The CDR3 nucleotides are TGCGCCAGCAGCTTGGATTCCCGGACTAGCGGGGTCTCCTACGAGCAGTACTTC.

In DNA, the CDR3 is TGCAGTGCTAAACATGGAGAGACCCAGTACTTC. Protein: CSAKHGETQYF. This chain uses TRBV20-1 with TRBJ2-5; the D is unclear. Trimming took off 4 bases at V and 4 bases at J, with 7 bases between the two ends. CDR3 length: 11 amino acids. CDR1 DFQATT and CDR2 SNEGSKA come from the germline V gene (reference sequence).

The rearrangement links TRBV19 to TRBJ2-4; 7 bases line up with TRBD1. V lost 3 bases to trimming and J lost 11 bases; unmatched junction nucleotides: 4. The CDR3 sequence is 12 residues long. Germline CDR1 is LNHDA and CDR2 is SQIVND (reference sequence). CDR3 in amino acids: CASSMGQPLQYF. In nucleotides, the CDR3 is TGTGCCAGTAGTATGGGACAGCCCCTTCAGTACTTC. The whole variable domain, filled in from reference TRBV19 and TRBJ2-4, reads DGGITQSPKYLFRKEGQNVTLSCEQNLNHDAMYWYRQDPGQGLRLIYYSQIVNDFQKGDIAEGYSVSREKKESFPLTVTSAQKNPTAFYLCASSMGQPLQYFGAGTRLSVL.

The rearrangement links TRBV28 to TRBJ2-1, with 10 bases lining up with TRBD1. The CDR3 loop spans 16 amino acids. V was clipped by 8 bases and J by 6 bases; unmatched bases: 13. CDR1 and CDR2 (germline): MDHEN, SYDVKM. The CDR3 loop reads CASATLSGTGANEQFF. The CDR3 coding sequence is TGTGCCAGCGCTACCCTCTCCGGGACAGGGGCCAATGAGCAGTTCTTC. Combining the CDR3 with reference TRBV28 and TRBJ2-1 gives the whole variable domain DVKVTQSSRYLVKRTGEKVFLECVQDMDHENMFWYRQDPGLGLRLIYFSYDVKMKEKGDIPEGYSVSREKKERFSLILESASTNQTSMYLCASATLSGTGANEQFFGPGTRLTVL.

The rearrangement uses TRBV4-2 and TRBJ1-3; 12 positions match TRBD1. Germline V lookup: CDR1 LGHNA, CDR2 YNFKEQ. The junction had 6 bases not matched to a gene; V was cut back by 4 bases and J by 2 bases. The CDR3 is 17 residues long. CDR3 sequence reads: CASSPGTGGLTGNTIYF. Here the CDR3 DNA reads TGTGCCAGCAGCCCAGGGACAGGGGGCTTGACTGGAAACACCATATATTTT.

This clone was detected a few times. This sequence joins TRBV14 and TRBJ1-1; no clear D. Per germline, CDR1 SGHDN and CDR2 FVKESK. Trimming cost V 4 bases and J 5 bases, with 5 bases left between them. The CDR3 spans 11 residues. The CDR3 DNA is TGTGCCAGCAGCCGCAGTACTGAAGCTTTCTTT. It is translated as CASSRSTEAFF.

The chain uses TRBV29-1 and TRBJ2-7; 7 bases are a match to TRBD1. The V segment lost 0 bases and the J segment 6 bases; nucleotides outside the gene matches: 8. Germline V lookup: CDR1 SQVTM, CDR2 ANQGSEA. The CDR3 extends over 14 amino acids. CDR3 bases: TGCAGCGTTGAAGAGTCCGGACAGGCGGGCGAGCAGTACTTC. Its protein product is CSVEESGQAGEQYF.